This T cell receptor beta chain was observed in a study of CXCR3 chemokines and chemotherapy response in bladder cancer. Germline-derived CDR1 and CDR2 are SEHNR and FQNEAQ (reference sequence). The CDR3 has 14 residues. V gave up 3 bases and J gave up 6 bases; unmatched junction bases: 3. This clonotype is labeled as large. MiXCR, applied by TCRdb to the PCR reads, yields one record per CDR3 protein. In the table there are a few hundred distinct CDR3 sequences, around 12% of which are singletons. The chain links TRBV7-9 to TRBJ1-2, with 11 positions matching TRBD1. This TCR derives from a human donor with bladder cancer that did not respond to neoadjuvant chemotherapy. This material was collected from a patient whose treatment included neoadjuvant chemotherapy. CDR3 nucleotide sequence: TGTGCCAGCAGCTTGGCGGGACAGGGGGATGGCTACACCTTC. This encodes CASSLAGQGDGYTF. Full variable domain (remainder filled in from reference TRBV7-9 and TRBJ1-2): DTGVSQNPRHKITKRGQNVTFRCDPISEHNRLYWYRQTLGQGPEFLTYFQNEAQLEKSRLLSDRFSAERPKGSFSTLEIQRTEQGDSAMYLCASSLAGQGDGYTFGSGTRLTVV.